The TCR beta chain under discussion was sequenced for a study of OX40 agonist ivuxolimab in advanced cancers. From germline, CDR1 is SQVTM and CDR2 ANQGSEA. Trimming stripped 3 bases from V and 1 base from J, with 14 bases between. The CDR3 has 15 amino acids. Blood sampling took place at baseline, cycle 4 day 1, and cycle 7 day 1. The table came from immunoSEQ multiplex PCR; TCRdb's copy has only in-frame clones and leaves some out. The sample includes tens of thousands of clones, around 85% of them seen just once. This receptor was identified in an adult with an advanced solid tumor such as melanoma, head and neck, liver or kidney cancer. The chain recombines TRBV29-1 with TRBJ2-3, with D possibly matching TRBD2 (6 bases). The specimen was CD4+ or CD8+ T cells sorted from blood, collected in a trial of the OX40 agonist ivuxolimab. The CDR3 nucleotides read TGCAGCGTTGAGTTGTTAGCGGAGCGCACAGATACGCAGTATTTT. This gives the protein CSVELLAERTDTQYF.